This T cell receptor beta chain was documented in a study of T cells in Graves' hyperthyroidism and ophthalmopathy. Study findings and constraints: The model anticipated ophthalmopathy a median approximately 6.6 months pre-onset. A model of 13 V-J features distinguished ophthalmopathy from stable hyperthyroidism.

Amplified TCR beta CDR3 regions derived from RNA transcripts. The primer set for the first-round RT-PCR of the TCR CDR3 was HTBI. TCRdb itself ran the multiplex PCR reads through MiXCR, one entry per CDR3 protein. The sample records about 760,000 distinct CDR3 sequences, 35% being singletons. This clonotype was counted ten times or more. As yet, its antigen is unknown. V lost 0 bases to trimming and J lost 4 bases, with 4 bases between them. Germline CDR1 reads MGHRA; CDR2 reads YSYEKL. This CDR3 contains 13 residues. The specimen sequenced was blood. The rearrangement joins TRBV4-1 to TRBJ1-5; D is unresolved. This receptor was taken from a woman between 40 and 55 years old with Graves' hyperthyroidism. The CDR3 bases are TGCGCCAGCAGCCAAGATCCGAATCAGCCCCAGCATTTT. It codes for CASSQDPNQPQHF.